This TCR beta chain was identified during a study of vaccination effects on CD4 cells after COVID-19. Across the whole study: Approximately 2.1 million PBMC were placed in each well, which was supplemented with 10 IU/ml IL-2 and about 10 ug/ml peptides.

A note on this clone: Antigen unknown.

Following a roughly 9-day culture, CD4+ T cells were purified. Two-dose BNT162b2 or mRNA-1273 vaccination was given to participants. Profiling relied on immunoSEQ multiplex PCR, and the TCRdb table lists in-frame clones only, not all of them. The sample consists of tens of thousands of clones, about 74% of them appearing once. Germline lookup yields CDR1 ENHRY and CDR2 SYGVKD. This CDR3 comprises 14 residues. Trimming stripped 6 bases from V and 0 bases from J, with 11 bases between. The chain joins TRBV10-3 to TRBJ1-1; D remains ambiguous. Specimen: CD4+ T cells from PBMCs cultured without peptide, collected after COVID-19 vaccination. This TCR was recovered from a human donor who received a COVID-19 vaccine. The CDR3 region has the DNA TGTGCCATCAGCTCTGGTGGCTTGAACACTGAAGCTTTCTTT. Encoded protein: CAISSGGLNTEAFF.